Listed below are T cell receptor beta chains from one sample, sequenced in a study of cytomegalovirus exposure and HLA in healthy donors. Clones were read by immunoSEQ multiplex PCR, and TCRdb kept only the in-frame ones, dropping some. This sample's table reports about 39,000 clones. The specimen sequenced was PBMCs. These receptors all come from a male donor in good health and CMV-seronegative. CDR3s leave out the opening cysteine and the closing phenylalanine or tryptophan. The order of the fields is J gene, V gene, CDR3 protein.

>TRBJ1-1|TRBV11-1
ASSLGTIQAF
>TRBJ2-7|TRBV5-1
ASSFRSGGTYEQY
>TRBJ2-3|TRBV2
ASSSPGLAGFTDTQY
>TRBJ2-7|TRBV5-5
ASSPLEGGYEQY
>TRBJ2-3|TRBV15
ATRTTGDTQY
>TRBJ1-4|TRBV7-2
ASRRETGVGEKLF
>TRBJ2-3|TRBV9
ASSKTGADTDTQY
>TRBJ1-1|TRBV7-8
ASREVNTEAF
>TRBJ2-2|TRBV2
ASSLTQGGGELF
>TRBJ1-2|TRBV7-6
ASSSEPGEGNGGYT
>TRBJ1-5|TRBV28
ASMDSFSRTLLGIGNQPQH
>TRBJ2-5|TRBV7-3
ASSLAGRGETQY
>TRBJ2-7|TRBV6-5
ASSYSRDLSYEQY
>TRBJ2-7|TRBV6-6
ASNQQGDGYEQY
>TRBJ2-3|TRBV2
ASTEGQKIPDTQY
>TRBJ1-1|TRBV6-1
ASRETVNTEAF
>TRBJ1-4|TRBV27
ASSFQGTAEKLF
>TRBJ2-7|TRBV14
ASSRHQGSYEQY
>TRBJ1-2|TRBV29-1
SAGTGGSSGYT
>TRBJ1-5|TRBV5-5
ASSSDRGSNQPQH
>TRBJ2-6|TRBV13
ASSPRRSGANVLT
>TRBJ2-3|TRBV5-4
ASSLAGAGGPADTQY
>TRBJ2-1|TRBV4-1
ASTWSGGLAGGNEQF
>TRBJ1-1|TRBV5-1
ASSKYRVGTEAF